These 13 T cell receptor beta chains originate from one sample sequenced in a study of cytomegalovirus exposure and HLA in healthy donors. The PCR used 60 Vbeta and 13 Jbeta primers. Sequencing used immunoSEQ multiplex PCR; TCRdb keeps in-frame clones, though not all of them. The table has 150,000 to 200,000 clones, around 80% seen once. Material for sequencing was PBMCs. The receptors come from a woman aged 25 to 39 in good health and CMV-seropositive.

The CDR3 DNA reads TGTGCCAGTAGTCCCCAAGGGGACACCGGGGAGCTGTTTTTT. Translating it yields CASSPQGDTGELFF. The rearrangement joins TRBV19 to TRBJ2-2, with D possibly TRBD1 on 5 matching bases. Trimming left V 5 bases short and J 3 bases short, with 10 bases between. This CDR3 is built from 14 residues. Germline V gives CDR1 LNHDA, CDR2 SQIVND (reference sequence).

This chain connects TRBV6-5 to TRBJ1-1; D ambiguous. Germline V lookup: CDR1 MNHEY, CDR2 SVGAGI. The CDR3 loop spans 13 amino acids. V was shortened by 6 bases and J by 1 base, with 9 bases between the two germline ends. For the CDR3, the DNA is TGTGCCAGCAGGGGCAGCGGGAACACTGAAGCTTTCTTT. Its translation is CASRGSGNTEAFF.

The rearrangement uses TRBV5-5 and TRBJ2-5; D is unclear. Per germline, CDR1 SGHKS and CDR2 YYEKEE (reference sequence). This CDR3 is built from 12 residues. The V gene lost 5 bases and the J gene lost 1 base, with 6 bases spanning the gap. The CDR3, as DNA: TGTGCCAGCAGTCGGGTCCAAGAGACCCAGTACTTC. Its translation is CASSRVQETQYF.

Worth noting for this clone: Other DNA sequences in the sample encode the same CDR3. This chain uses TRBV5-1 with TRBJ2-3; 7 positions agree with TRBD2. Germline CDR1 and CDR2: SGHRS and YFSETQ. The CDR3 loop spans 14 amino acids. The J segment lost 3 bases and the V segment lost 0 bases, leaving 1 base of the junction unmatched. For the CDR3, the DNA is TGCGCCAGCAGCTTGGGGGGGGGTACAGATACGCAGTATTTT. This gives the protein CASSLGGGTDTQYF.

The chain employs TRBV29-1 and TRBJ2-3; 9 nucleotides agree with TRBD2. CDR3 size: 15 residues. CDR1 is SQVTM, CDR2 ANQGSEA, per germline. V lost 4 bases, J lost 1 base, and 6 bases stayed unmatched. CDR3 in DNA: TGCAGCGTTGTTTTTTGGACTAGCGGCACAGATACGCAGTATTTT. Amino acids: CSVVFWTSGTDTQYF.

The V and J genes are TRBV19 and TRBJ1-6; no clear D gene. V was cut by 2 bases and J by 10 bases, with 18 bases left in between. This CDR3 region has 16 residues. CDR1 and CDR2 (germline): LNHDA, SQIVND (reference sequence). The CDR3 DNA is TGTGCCAGTAGTATAACGCAGCTCGATCGGGGATCACCCCTCCACTTT. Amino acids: CASSITQLDRGSPLHF.

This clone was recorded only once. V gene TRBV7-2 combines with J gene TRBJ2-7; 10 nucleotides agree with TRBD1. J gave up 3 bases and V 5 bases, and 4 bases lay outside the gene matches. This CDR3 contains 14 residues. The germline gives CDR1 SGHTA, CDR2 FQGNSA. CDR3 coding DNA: TGTGCCAGCAGCGTGGGACAGGGGCACTACGAGCAGTACTTC. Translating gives CASSVGQGHYEQYF.

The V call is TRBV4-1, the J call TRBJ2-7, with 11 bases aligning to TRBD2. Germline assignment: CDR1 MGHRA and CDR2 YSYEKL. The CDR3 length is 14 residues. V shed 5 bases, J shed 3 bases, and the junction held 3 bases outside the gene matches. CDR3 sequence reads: CASSLGLAVYEQYF. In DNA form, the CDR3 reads TGCGCCAGCAGCTTGGGACTAGCGGTCTACGAGCAGTACTTC.

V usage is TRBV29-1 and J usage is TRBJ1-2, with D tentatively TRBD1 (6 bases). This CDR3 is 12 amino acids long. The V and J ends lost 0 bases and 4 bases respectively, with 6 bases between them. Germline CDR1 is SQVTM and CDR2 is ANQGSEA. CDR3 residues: CSVEEQGYGYTF. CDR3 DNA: TGCAGCGTTGAAGAACAGGGCTATGGCTACACCTTC. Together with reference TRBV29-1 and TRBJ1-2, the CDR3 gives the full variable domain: SAVISQKPSRDICQRGTSLTIQCQVDSQVTMMFWYRQQPGQSLTLIATANQGSEATYESGFVIDKFPISRPNLTFSTLTVSNMSPEDSSIYLCSVEEQGYGYTFGSGTRLTVV.

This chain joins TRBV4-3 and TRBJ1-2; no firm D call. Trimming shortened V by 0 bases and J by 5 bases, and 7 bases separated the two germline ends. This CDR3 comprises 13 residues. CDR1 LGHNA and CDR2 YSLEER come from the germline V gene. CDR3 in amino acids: CASSQDFTYGYTF. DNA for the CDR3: TGCGCCAGCAGCCAAGATTTTACTTATGGCTACACCTTC.

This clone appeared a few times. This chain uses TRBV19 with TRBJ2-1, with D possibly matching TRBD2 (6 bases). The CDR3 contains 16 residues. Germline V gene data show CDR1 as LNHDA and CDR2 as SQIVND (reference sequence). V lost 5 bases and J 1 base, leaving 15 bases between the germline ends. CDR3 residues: CASSSQGRGSYNEQFF. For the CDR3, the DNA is TGTGCCAGTAGTTCCCAGGGACGGGGGTCCTACAATGAGCAGTTCTTC. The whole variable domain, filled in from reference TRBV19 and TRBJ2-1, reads DGGITQSPKYLFRKEGQNVTLSCEQNLNHDAMYWYRQDPGQGLRLIYYSQIVNDFQKGDIAEGYSVSREKKESFPLTVTSAQKNPTAFYLCASSSQGRGSYNEQFFGPGTRLTVL.

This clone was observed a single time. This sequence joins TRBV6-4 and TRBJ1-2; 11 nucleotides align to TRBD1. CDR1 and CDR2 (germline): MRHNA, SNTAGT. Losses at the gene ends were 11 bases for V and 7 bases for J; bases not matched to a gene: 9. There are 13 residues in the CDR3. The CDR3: CAERGQGAFGYTF. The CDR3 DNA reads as TGTGCCGAAAGAGGACAGGGGGCGTTTGGCTACACCTTC.

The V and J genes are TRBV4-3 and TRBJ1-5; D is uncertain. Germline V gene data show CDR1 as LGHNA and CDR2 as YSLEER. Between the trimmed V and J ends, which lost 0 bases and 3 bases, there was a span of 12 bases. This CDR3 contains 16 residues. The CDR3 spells CASSQERGQDNQPQHF. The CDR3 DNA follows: TGCGCCAGCAGCCAAGAAAGAGGGCAGGACAATCAGCCCCAGCATTTT.